This T cell receptor beta chain emerged from a study of Graves' ophthalmopathy and Graves' hyperthyroidism. Study overall: Peripheral blood was obtained at first diagnosis, ahead of any treatment.

CDR3 regions of TCR beta were amplified from RNA transcripts. HTBI primers primed a first-round RT-PCR, and a second-round multiplex PCR followed. One entry per CDR3 protein results from TCRdb running MiXCR on the multiplex PCR reads. The table lists some 750,000 distinct CDR3 sequences, roughly 40% of them singletons, with 44% in the top ten. Of note for this clonotype: The target antigen is unknown.

CDR3 length: 14 residues. The germline gives CDR1 SGHVS, CDR2 FNYEAQ. Whole-study findings and limits: For separating ophthalmopathy from stable hyperthyroidism, a 13-signature model gave under 90% sensitivity and around 80% specificity.

Sequences were obtained from peripheral blood. The J gene is TRBJ1-5, the V gene TRBV7-6; 8 bases agree with TRBD1. The receptor was derived from an adult man with Graves' ophthalmopathy. Here the CDR3 reads CARGQGMSNQPQHF. The CDR3 coding sequence is TGTGCTAGAGGACAGGGTATGTCGAATCAGCCCCAGCATTTT.